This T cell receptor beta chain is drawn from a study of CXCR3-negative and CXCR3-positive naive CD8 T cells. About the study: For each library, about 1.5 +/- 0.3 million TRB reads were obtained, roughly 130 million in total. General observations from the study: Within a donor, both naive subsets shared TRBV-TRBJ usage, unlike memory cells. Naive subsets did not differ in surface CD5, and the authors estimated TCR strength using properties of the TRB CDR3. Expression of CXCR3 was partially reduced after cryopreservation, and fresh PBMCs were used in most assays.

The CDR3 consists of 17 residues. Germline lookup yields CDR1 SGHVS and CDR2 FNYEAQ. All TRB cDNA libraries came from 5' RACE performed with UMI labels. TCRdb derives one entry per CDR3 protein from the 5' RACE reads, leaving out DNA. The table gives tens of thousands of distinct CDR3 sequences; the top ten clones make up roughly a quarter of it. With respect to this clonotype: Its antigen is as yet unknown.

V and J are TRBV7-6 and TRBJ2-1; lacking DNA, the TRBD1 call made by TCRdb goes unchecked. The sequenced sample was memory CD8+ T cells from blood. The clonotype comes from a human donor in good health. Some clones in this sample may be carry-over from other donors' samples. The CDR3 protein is CASSLALGGMAYNEQFF. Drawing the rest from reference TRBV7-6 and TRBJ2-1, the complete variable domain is GAGVSQSPRYKVTKRGQDVALRCDPISGHVSLYWYRQALGQGPEFLTYFNYEAQQDKSGLPNDRFSAERPEGSISTLTIQRTEQRDSAMYRCASSLALGGMAYNEQFFGPGTRLTVL.